This T cell receptor (beta chain) originates from a study of T cell responses to AZD1222 COVID-19 vaccine. Study as a whole: Analysis merged second doses at about 4 or about 12 weeks. General observations from the study: Nearly half of unique spike-specific TCRs reportedly avoided B.1.351 and B.1.1.7 mutated regions. Repertoires were collected only later (after the peak T cell response had occurred). Donors were largely white British and mainly female; clonal diversity was possibly underestimated.

A remark on this clone: Its antigen is as yet unknown.

Germline-derived CDR1 and CDR2 are LGHNA and YSLEER. The CDR3 runs to 16 residues. Trimming cost V 0 bases and J 7 bases; bases outside gene matches: 6. The table came from immunoSEQ multiplex PCR; TCRdb's copy has only in-frame clones and leaves some out. This table holds 100,000 to 150,000 clones, 90% found once. The material was peripheral blood, obtained on day 0 of AZD1222 vaccination. This chain connects TRBV4-3 to TRBJ1-2, with 12 bases matching TRBD1. The TCR comes from an adult in good health. CDR3 sequence reads: CASSQERDRGRVGYTF. The DNA for the CDR3 is TGCGCCAGCAGCCAAGAGAGGGACAGGGGGCGGGTTGGCTACACCTTC.